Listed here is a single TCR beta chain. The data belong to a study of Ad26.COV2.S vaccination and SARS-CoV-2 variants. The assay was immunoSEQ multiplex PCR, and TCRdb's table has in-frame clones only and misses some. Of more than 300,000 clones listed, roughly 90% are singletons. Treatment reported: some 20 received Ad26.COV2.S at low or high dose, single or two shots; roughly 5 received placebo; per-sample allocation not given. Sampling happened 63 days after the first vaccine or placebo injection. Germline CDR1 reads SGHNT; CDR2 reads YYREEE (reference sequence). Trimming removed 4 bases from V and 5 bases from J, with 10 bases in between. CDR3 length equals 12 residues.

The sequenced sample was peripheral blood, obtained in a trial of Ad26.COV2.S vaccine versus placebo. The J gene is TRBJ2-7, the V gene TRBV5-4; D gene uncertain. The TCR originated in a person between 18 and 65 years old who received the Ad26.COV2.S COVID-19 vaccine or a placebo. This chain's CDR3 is CASSAPNNEQYF. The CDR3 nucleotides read TGTGCCAGCAGCGCCCCCAATAACGAGCAGTACTTC.